The clone carrying this TCR beta chain was seen repeatedly, ten times or more. The sample belongs to a study of early T cells in non-severe SARS-CoV-2 infection. TCRdb ran MiXCR on the 5' RACE reads and lists one entry per CDR3 protein. Altogether about 34,000 distinct CDR3 sequences are present, approximately 6% being singletons, with the ten largest covering approximately 7.5%. CDR1 is SEHNR and CDR2 is FQNEAQ in the germline V gene (reference sequence). This CDR3 comprises 16 residues. V was clipped by 5 bases and J by 6 bases, with 23 bases between them. Sequencing was done on a sample of whole blood. The clonotype comes from an adult who was a healthcare worker with PCR-confirmed SARS-CoV-2 infection or an uninfected control (not recorded which). This chain connects TRBV7-9 to TRBJ2-7; TRBD1 is a possible D gene (6 bases). The CDR3 sequence: CASSALAGTNWGEQYF. CDR3 bases: TGTGCCAGCAGCGCTCTAGCCGGGACAAACTGGGGCGAGCAGTACTTC.